This T cell receptor (beta chain) was captured in a study of shared T cell receptors in the human thymus. Here immunoSEQ multiplex PCR was the method, and the copy in TCRdb shows in-frame clones only, minus some. The sample yields hundreds of thousands of clones, roughly 90% seen once. This CDR3 region has 13 residues. CDR1 and CDR2 (germline): KGHSH, LQKENI. J gave up 4 bases and V 3 bases, and 1 base lay outside the gene matches. For this clone: This CDR3 is also generated by other DNA sequences in the sample.

The same specimen was also included in a second study, on human thymus T cells.

The source material was thymocytes. This receptor was obtained from a boy in the first two years of life with a congenital heart defect. V usage is TRBV18 and J usage is TRBJ1-2; 8 positions match TRBD1. CDR3 in DNA: TGTGCCAGCTCACCTGACAGGGGCTATGGCTACACCTTC. Protein product: CASSPDRGYGYTF. The full variable domain, in which reference TRBV18 and TRBJ1-2 provide the parts outside the CDR3, is NAGVMQNPRHLVRRRGQEARLRCSPMKGHSHVYWYRQLPEEGLKFMVYLQKENIIDESGMPKERFSAEFPKEGPSILRIQQVVRGDSAAYFCASSPDRGYGYTFGSGTRLTVV.